A selection of T cell receptor beta chains follows, all from one sample in a study of T cell responses to AZD1222 COVID-19 vaccine. TCRdb keeps only in-frame clones here, not all; method: immunoSEQ multiplex PCR. The sample records about 130,000 clones, around 90% being singletons. The sequencing used peripheral blood, collected on day 0 of MenACWY control vaccination. Receptors originate from an adult in good health. CDR3s include the opening cysteine and the closing phenylalanine or tryptophan. D genes are given only for firm matches. Some rows mark clone size as missing; the rest say once, few, many or name a class of expanded clone.

size: .; D: .; V: TRBV28; J: TRBJ1-5; DNA: TGTGCCAGCAGTGTTCAGGGGTCCGGCAATCAGCCCCAGCATTTT; CDR3: CASSVQGSGNQPQHF
size: .; D: .; V: TRBV7-3; J: TRBJ2-5; DNA: TGTGCCAGCAGCTCTAAGCCGGGTCTCAGAGGGACCCAGTACTTC; CDR3: CASSSKPGLRGTQYF
size: once; D: TRBD2; V: TRBV5-1; J: TRBJ2-5; DNA: TGCGCCAGCAGCGTGGGACTAGCGGGAGTGGAGACCCAGTACTTC; CDR3: CASSVGLAGVETQYF
size: .; D: .; V: TRBV2; J: TRBJ1-1; DNA: TGTGCCAGCAGTGGCCACAGGGCCATGAACACTGAAGCTTTCTTT; CDR3: CASSGHRAMNTEAFF
size: .; D: TRBD1; V: TRBV6-5; J: TRBJ2-7; DNA: TGTGCCAGCGCGCAGGACAGGCGCTACGAGCAGTACTTC; CDR3: CASAQDRRYEQYF
size: .; D: .; V: TRBV28; J: TRBJ2-1; DNA: TGTGCCAGCAGTCCCCGGACTGGAAGGGAGTACAATGAGCAGTTCTTC; CDR3: CASSPRTGREYNEQFF
size: .; D: .; V: TRBV5-6; J: TRBJ1-5; DNA: TGTGCCAGCAGCATATTTATGGGGGCGCTCGCCCAGCCCCAGCATTTT; CDR3: CASSIFMGALAQPQHF
size: .; D: .; V: TRBV28; J: TRBJ1-4; DNA: TGTGCCAGCAGTGGACCGGGAGACGGCGGGGAAAAACTGTTTTTT; CDR3: CASSGPGDGGEKLFF
size: once; D: .; V: TRBV28; J: TRBJ1-2; DNA: TGTGCCAGCAACGTTGACAGAGACTATGGCTACACCTTC; CDR3: CASNVDRDYGYTF
size: .; D: .; V: TRBV5-1; J: TRBJ1-2; DNA: TGCGCCAGCAGCTTGCAAGGTTCAGGACGGGGGCAAGTTTATGGCTACACCTTC; CDR3: CASSLQGSGRGQVYGYTF
size: .; D: .; V: TRBV10-2; J: TRBJ2-7; DNA: TGCGCCAGCAGTGAGTCAGCGACCTACGAGCAGTACTTC; CDR3: CASSESATYEQYF
size: few; D: .; V: TRBV11-2; J: TRBJ2-7; DNA: TGTGCCAGCAGCACCCCGCGGGACAAATCCTACGAGCAGTACTTC; CDR3: CASSTPRDKSYEQYF
size: .; D: TRBD2; V: TRBV6-1; J: TRBJ2-3; DNA: TGTGCCAGCAGTGCTCTTAGCGGGAGCGGGACAGATACGCAGTATTTT; CDR3: CASSALSGSGTDTQYF
size: .; D: TRBD2; V: TRBV9; J: TRBJ2-7; DNA: TGTGCCAGCAGCACTGGACTAGCGGACTACGAGCAGTACTTC; CDR3: CASSTGLADYEQYF
size: .; D: TRBD1; V: TRBV9; J: TRBJ1-4; DNA: TGTGCCAGCAGCGTCCAGGGGGATAATGAAAAACTGTTTTTT; CDR3: CASSVQGDNEKLFF
size: .; D: TRBD2; V: TRBV19; J: TRBJ2-1; DNA: TGTGCCAGTAGTACCCCGACTAGCGGGTACTCCTACAATGAGCAGTTCTTC; CDR3: CASSTPTSGYSYNEQFF
size: .; D: TRBD2; V: TRBV28; J: TRBJ2-1; DNA: TGTGCCAGCAGTTCGCCGGGACTAGCGGGGAGCTCCTACAATGAGCAGTTCTTC; CDR3: CASSSPGLAGSSYNEQFF
size: .; D: .; V: TRBV24-1; J: TRBJ2-7; DNA: TGTGCCACCAGTGACCTCACCCGCCCGGAGCAGTACTTC; CDR3: CATSDLTRPEQYF
size: .; D: .; V: TRBV3-1/TRBV3-2; J: TRBJ1-1; DNA: TGTGCCAGCAGCCAAGCCTTGGTCTTCGTCACTGAAGCTTTCTTT; CDR3: CASSQALVFVTEAFF
size: few; D: TRBD1; V: TRBV27; J: TRBJ1-6; DNA: TGTGCCAGCAGTTTATCGGAACAGGGGAATTCACCCCTCCACTTT; CDR3: CASSLSEQGNSPLHF
size: .; D: .; V: TRBV5-1; J: TRBJ1-4; DNA: TGCGCCAGCAGACTGCAGTCAACTAATGAAAAACTGTTTTTT; CDR3: CASRLQSTNEKLFF
size: .; D: TRBD1; V: TRBV28; J: TRBJ1-5; DNA: TGTGCCAGCAGGCCGGGACAGAGCAATCAGCCCCAGCATTTT; CDR3: CASRPGQSNQPQHF
size: .; D: TRBD1; V: TRBV5-1; J: TRBJ2-1; DNA: TGCGCCAGCAGCCAAACGACAGGGGCAAATGAGCAGTTCTTC; CDR3: CASSQTTGANEQFF
size: .; D: .; V: TRBV20-1; J: TRBJ2-5; DNA: TGCAGTGCCGCACAAGAGACCCAGTACTTC; CDR3: CSAAQETQYF
size: .; D: TRBD1; V: TRBV6-5; J: TRBJ1-1; DNA: TGTGCCAGCAGGACAGGGATTGGGGCGACTGAAGCTTTCTTT; CDR3: CASRTGIGATEAFF
size: once; D: .; V: TRBV2; J: TRBJ2-7; DNA: TGTGCCAGCAAGAACAGGAGCGCGGTTTACGAGCAGTACTTC; CDR3: CASKNRSAVYEQYF
size: once; D: .; V: TRBV5-1; J: TRBJ2-1; DNA: TGCGCCAGCAGCTGGCCGGGGGACGAGCAGTTCTTC; CDR3: CASSWPGDEQFF
size: .; D: TRBD1; V: TRBV7-3; J: TRBJ2-1; DNA: TGTGCCAGCAGTAGGACAGGAGACCTCTACAATGAGCAGTTCTTC; CDR3: CASSRTGDLYNEQFF